The 22 T cell receptor beta chains reported below all come from one sample, sequenced in a study of metastatic and nonmetastatic thyroid tumors. TCRdb redid the clone calls on the PCR reads using MiXCR. Of 30,000 to 50,000 clones listed, roughly 14% are singletons. No patient received treatment before thyroid surgery. The sequenced sample consisted of blood. The source of these receptors is a female donor with papillary thyroid cancer or a benign thyroid nodule (not recorded which). Some clones in this sample may be carry-over from other donors' samples.

On this clone: One base away lies a much larger clone, so this may be a sequencing read error. The V gene is TRBV5-1, the J gene TRBJ2-3; D unclear. The CDR3 contains 14 residues. Per the germline V gene, CDR1 is SGHRS and CDR2 is YFSETQ. The CDR3 loop is CASGFDTYTDTQYF. CDR3 DNA sequence: TGCGCCAGCGGCTTTGACACCTACACAGATACGCAGTATTTT. Together with reference TRBV5-1 and TRBJ2-3, the CDR3 gives the full variable domain: KAGVTQTPRYLIKTRGQQVTLSCSPISGHRSVSWYQQTPGQGLQFLFEYFSETQRNKGNFPGRFSGRQFSNSRSEMNVSTLELGDSALYLCASGFDTYTDTQYFGPGTRLTVL.

The table lists this clone with many counts. The chain is built from TRBV6-1 and TRBJ2-5; TRBD1 or TRBD2 may be the D gene (6 bases each). Germline V gene data show CDR1 as MNHNS and CDR2 as SASEGT. This CDR3 is built from 13 residues. The V end was cut by 7 bases, the J end by 2 bases, with 11 bases between. CDR3 residues: CASKRGTQETQYF. The CDR3 DNA follows: TGTGCCAGCAAGAGGGGGACTCAAGAGACCCAGTACTTC.

In its sample, this clone was seen many times. The chain couples TRBV20-1 to TRBJ2-2; D is undetermined. From germline, CDR1 is DFQATT and CDR2 SNEGSKA (reference sequence). The CDR3 extends over 12 amino acids. The V and J ends lost 3 bases and 4 bases respectively, with 6 bases between them. The CDR3 loop reads CSASGFTGELFF. CDR3 in DNA: TGCAGTGCTAGTGGGTTCACCGGGGAGCTGTTTTTT.

This clone was counted ten times or more. The genes are TRBV20-1 and TRBJ2-1, with 7 bases that match TRBD1. This CDR3 comprises 12 residues. V dropped 2 bases and J dropped 8; count of bases not matched to a gene: 3. CDR1 and CDR2 (germline): DFQATT, SNEGSKA (reference sequence). CDR3: CSARPGGYEQFF. The CDR3 DNA reads TGCAGTGCTAGACCAGGGGGTTATGAGCAGTTCTTC.

On this clone itself: A much more abundant neighbour one base away suggests this may be a read error. V and J are TRBV3-1 and TRBJ2-4; 12 nucleotides align to TRBD2. Per the germline V gene, CDR1 is LGHDT and CDR2 is YNNKEL (reference sequence). Losses at the gene ends were 3 bases for V and 9 bases for J; bases not matched to a gene: 6. This CDR3 is 15 amino acids long. The CDR3 reads CASSQATSGSVIQYF. The CDR3 coding sequence is TGTGCCAGCAGCCAGGCGACTAGCGGGAGCGTCATTCAGTACTTC.

At least ten counts were recorded for this clone. CDR3 protein: CASSERSTEAFF. In DNA form, the CDR3 reads TGTGCCAGCAGTGAAAGGTCCACTGAAGCTTTCTTT. The chain is built from TRBV25-1 and TRBJ1-1; D not certain. Germline V lookup: CDR1 MGHDK, CDR2 SYGVNS. V was pared by 2 bases and J by 4 bases, with 5 bases between. The CDR3 totals 12 residues.

There are a few counts of this clone. The rearrangement links TRBV12-3 or TRBV12-4 to TRBJ1-5; weak D call: TRBD1 (6 bases). The CDR3 spans 16 residues. Trimming left V 1 base short and J 4 bases short, with 14 bases between. This CDR3 reads CASSLGTGGGNQPQHF. In nucleotides, the CDR3 is TGTGCCAGCAGTTTAGGTACGGGGGGCGGTAATCAGCCCCAGCATTTT.

In this sample, this clone turned up a few times. The genes are TRBV10-2 and TRBJ2-3; 8 bases match TRBD2. J was trimmed by 6 bases and V by 3 bases; bases with no gene match: 11. Germline V lookup: CDR1 WSHSY, CDR2 SAAADI. This CDR3 spans 16 amino acids. CDR3 nucleotides: TGCGCCAGCAGTGACTCCGGGAGGGCCGGTCGGGATACGCAGTATTTT. It codes for CASSDSGRAGRDTQYF.

The sample holds many counts of this clone. The V and J genes are TRBV7-8 and TRBJ2-3; tentatively, D is TRBD1 or TRBD2 (6 bases each). The V gene lost 4 bases and the J gene lost 5 bases, with 16 bases spanning the gap. The CDR3 has 15 residues. Germline V gives CDR1 SGHVS, CDR2 FQNEAQ. The CDR3 bases are TGTGCCAGCAGCTCCCGACTCGGGGGACAAGATACGCAGTATTTT. This sequence encodes CASSSRLGGQDTQYF. The whole variable domain, remainder taken from reference TRBV7-8 and TRBJ2-3, is GAGVSQSPRYKVAKRGQDVALRCDPISGHVSLFWYQQALGQGPEFLTYFQNEAQLDKSGLPSDRFFAERPEGSVSTLKIQRTQQEDSAVYLCASSSRLGGQDTQYFGPGTRLTVL.

This clone was seen many times. The genes are TRBV11-3 and TRBJ2-1; D is possibly TRBD2 (5 bases). CDR1 SGHNT and CDR2 YENEEA come from the germline V gene. There are 12 residues in the CDR3. The germline V and J ends were trimmed by 7 bases and 6 bases, with 10 bases remaining between them. The CDR3 here is CASKHEGNEQFF. CDR3 in DNA: TGTGCCAGCAAGCATGAGGGCAATGAGCAGTTCTTC.

This clone was seen many times. The chain employs TRBV28 and TRBJ1-2; 7 bases are a match to TRBD1. CDR1 MDHEN and CDR2 SYDVKM come from the germline V gene. Trimming at V came to 5 bases and at J to 8 bases, leaving 8 bases not matched to a gene. The CDR3 consists of 13 residues. CDR3 sequence: CASSIYYRGGYTF. CDR3 bases: TGTGCCAGCAGTATCTACTACAGGGGCGGCTACACCTTC.

In the case of this clone: One junction end does not reproduce the germline sequence, and a read error may be involved. The V call is TRBV28, the J call TRBJ1-1, with a tentative D call TRBD1 (5 bases). Germline V gene sequence: CDR1 MDHEN, CDR2 SYDVKM. CDR3 length: 14 amino acids. The CDR3 DNA is TGTGTCAGCAGTCCTGGGGGTATGTACACTGAAGCTTTCTTT. This translates into CVSSPGGMYTEAFF.

Comments on this clone: Just one base apart from a much larger clone, this may be a read error. The identical CDR3 is also encoded by other nucleotide sequences in the sample. The V call is TRBV5-6, the J call TRBJ1-5, with D unresolved. From germline, CDR1 is SGHDT and CDR2 YYEEEE. This CDR3 region has 12 residues. The V and J ends lost 1 base and 10 bases respectively, with 9 bases between them. The CDR3: CASSLPAGPQHF. In DNA form, the CDR3 reads TGTGCCAGCAGCTTGCCGGCTGGTCCCCAGCATTTT.

In this sample, this clone turned up once. CDR3 nucleotides: TGTGCCACCCGACCATTACGTCTAGCGGGAGTCACCTACGAGCAGTACTTC. It specifies CATRPLRLAGVTYEQYF. This chain connects TRBV24-1 to TRBJ2-7; 10 positions match TRBD2. This CDR3 spans 17 amino acids. V trimming: 9 bases; J trimming: 2 bases; junction bases outside the gene matches: 15. From germline, CDR1 is KGHDR and CDR2 SFDVKD.

In this sample, this clone turned up many times. A single base separates this from a much larger clone, so it may be a read error. The J gene is TRBJ1-2, the V gene TRBV10-2, with D possibly being TRBD1 (6 bases). Trimming cost V 6 bases and J 1 base, with 15 bases left between them. Germline V CDR1 and CDR2: WSHSY, SAAADI. This CDR3 has 15 residues. The CDR3 bases are TGCGCCAGCAGGAACATGGACAGCCTTAACTATGGCTACACCTTC. Translation: CASRNMDSLNYGYTF.

This clone was seen only a few times. This chain uses TRBV10-1 with TRBJ2-1; TRBD2 matches at 7 bases. Losses at the gene ends were 5 bases for V and 4 bases for J; bases not matched to a gene: 11. The V gene's germline CDR1 is WNHNN and CDR2 SYGVQD (reference sequence). The CDR3 extends over 16 amino acids. The CDR3 region has the DNA TGCGCCAGCAGTCCAGCCGGTACTAGCGTTTACAATGAGCAGTTCTTC. This sequence encodes CASSPAGTSVYNEQFF.

In this sample, this clone turned up many times. V and J are TRBV2 and TRBJ1-1; D not certain. The CDR3 length is 12 residues. V lost 4 bases to trimming and J lost 4 bases, with 7 bases between them. Germline V gives CDR1 SNHLY, CDR2 FYNNEI. This chain's CDR3 is CASSGRITEAFF. The DNA of the CDR3 is TGTGCCAGCAGTGGTAGGATCACTGAAGCTTTCTTT.

The V gene is TRBV5-4, the J gene TRBJ1-2; 8 bases map to TRBD1. The CDR3 spans 16 residues. Per the germline V gene, CDR1 is SGHNT and CDR2 is YYREEE (reference sequence). V was clipped by 0 bases and J by 2 bases; unmatched bases: 6. CDR3: CASSLGGDRINYGYTF. Here the CDR3 DNA reads TGTGCCAGCAGCTTGGGGGGGGACAGGATCAACTATGGCTACACCTTC.

Many counts were recorded for this clone. CDR3: CASSTSYEAADTQYF. The CDR3, as DNA: TGTGCCAGTAGTACCTCTTACGAGGCGGCAGATACGCAGTATTTT. The chain couples TRBV19 to TRBJ2-3; D gene ambiguous. Germline lookup yields CDR1 LNHDA and CDR2 SQIVND (reference sequence). The CDR3 sequence is 15 residues long. Trimming took 4 bases from V and 4 from J, leaving 15 bases between them.

This clone was recorded at least ten times. V gene TRBV28 combines with J gene TRBJ1-5, with D perhaps matching TRBD1 (5 bases). Germline-derived CDR1 and CDR2 are MDHEN and SYDVKM. The V and J ends lost 4 bases and 4 bases respectively, with 17 bases between them. CDR3 length: 16 amino acids. As DNA, the CDR3 is TGTGCCAGCAGTTCTCCACAGCGGGGGTTGAATCAGCCCCAGCATTTT. Protein: CASSSPQRGLNQPQHF.

This clone was found many times. J is TRBJ2-6 and V is TRBV19; D ambiguous. The germline CDR1 and CDR2 sequences are LNHDA and SQIVND (reference sequence). V was shortened by 4 bases and J by 0 bases, with 7 bases between the two germline ends. CDR3 length: 15 residues. DNA for the CDR3: TGTGCCAGTAGTACTACAGTCTCTGGGGCCAACGTCCTGACTTTC. Its protein product is CASSTTVSGANVLTF.

This clone turned up a few times. The chain is built from TRBV6-1 and TRBJ1-3; 7 bases agree with TRBD1. The CDR3 has 15 amino acids. Germline V gene data show CDR1 as MNHNS and CDR2 as SASEGT. V trimming: 4 bases; J trimming: 0 bases; junction bases outside the gene matches: 3. CDR3 in amino acids: CASSADRNSGNTIYF. The CDR3 DNA sequence: TGTGCCAGCAGTGCGGACAGGAACTCTGGAAACACCATATATTTT.